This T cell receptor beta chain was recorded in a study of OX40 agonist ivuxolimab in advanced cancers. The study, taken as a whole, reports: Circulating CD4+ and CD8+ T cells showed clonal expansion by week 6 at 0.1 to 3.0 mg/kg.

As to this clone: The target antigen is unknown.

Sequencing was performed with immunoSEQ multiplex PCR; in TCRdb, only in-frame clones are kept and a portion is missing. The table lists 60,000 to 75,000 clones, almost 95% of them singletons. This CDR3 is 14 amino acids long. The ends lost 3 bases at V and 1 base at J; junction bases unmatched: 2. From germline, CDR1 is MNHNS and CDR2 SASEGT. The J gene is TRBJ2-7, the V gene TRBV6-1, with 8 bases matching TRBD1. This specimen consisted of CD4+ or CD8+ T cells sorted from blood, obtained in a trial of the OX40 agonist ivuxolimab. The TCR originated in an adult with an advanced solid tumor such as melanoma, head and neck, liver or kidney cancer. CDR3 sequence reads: CASSDRTGSYEQYF. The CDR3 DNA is TGTGCCAGCAGTGACCGGACAGGGTCCTACGAGCAGTACTTC.